These T cell receptor beta chains were read from a single sample in a study of T cells in Graves' hyperthyroidism and ophthalmopathy. TCRdb re-analysed the multiplex PCR reads in MiXCR, keeping a single row per CDR3 protein. The data contain about 720,000 distinct CDR3 sequences, roughly a sixth of them singletons. Source material: blood. These receptor sequences come from a woman between 45 and 60 years old with Graves' hyperthyroidism that later progressed to Graves' ophthalmopathy. CDR3s include the opening cysteine and the closing phenylalanine or tryptophan. Fields, in order: clone size, V gene, J gene, D gene, CDR3 length, CDR3 protein, CDR3 DNA. The D gene is left open where the match is weak. Clone sizes are given selectively: once, few, many, or a class where the clone is expanded.

clone_size: .
v_call: TRBV15
j_call: TRBJ2-7
d_call: .
cdr3_length: 15
cdr3_aa: CATSRDRHLAYEQYF
cdr3_nt: TGTGCCACCAGCAGAGATCGCCACCTAGCCTACGAGCAGTACTTC

clone_size: many
v_call: TRBV18
j_call: TRBJ2-7
d_call: TRBD1
cdr3_length: 13
cdr3_aa: CASSGTGGNEQYF
cdr3_nt: TGTGCCAGCTCAGGAACAGGGGGAAACGAGCAGTACTTC

clone_size: .
v_call: TRBV7-2
j_call: TRBJ2-7
d_call: .
cdr3_length: 15
cdr3_aa: CASSYRSGEGGEQYF
cdr3_nt: TGTGCCAGCAGCTATCGATCCGGGGAGGGGGGCGAGCAGTACTTC

clone_size: .
v_call: TRBV4-1
j_call: TRBJ2-2
d_call: TRBD1
cdr3_length: 17
cdr3_aa: CASSHPNRGENTGELFF
cdr3_nt: TGCGCCAGCAGCCACCCGAACAGGGGAGAGAACACCGGGGAGCTGTTTTTT

clone_size: many
v_call: TRBV18
j_call: TRBJ2-5
d_call: .
cdr3_length: 16
cdr3_aa: CASSLFATGSQETQYF
cdr3_nt: TGTGCCAGCTCACTTTTTGCAACAGGGTCACAAGAGACCCAGTACTTC

clone_size: few
v_call: TRBV5-1
j_call: TRBJ2-3
d_call: .
cdr3_length: 15
cdr3_aa: CASSLVGGMTDTQYF
cdr3_nt: TGCGCCAGCAGCTTGGTTGGGGGGATGACAGATACGCAGTATTTT

clone_size: many
v_call: TRBV12-3/TRBV12-4
j_call: TRBJ1-1
d_call: .
cdr3_length: 16
cdr3_aa: CASSFDGGHPNTEAFF
cdr3_nt: TGTGCCAGCAGTTTCGACGGGGGACACCCGAACACTGAAGCTTTCTTT

clone_size: many
v_call: TRBV2
j_call: TRBJ2-5
d_call: TRBD2
cdr3_length: 16
cdr3_aa: CASREALAGGRETQYF
cdr3_nt: TGTGCCAGCCGAGAAGCGCTAGCGGGGGGGCGAGAGACCCAGTACTTC

clone_size: .
v_call: TRBV29-1
j_call: TRBJ2-2
d_call: .
cdr3_length: 14
cdr3_aa: CSVSGISNTGELFF
cdr3_nt: TGCAGCGTTTCGGGAATCTCGAACACCGGGGAGCTGTTTTTT

clone_size: .
v_call: TRBV5-1
j_call: TRBJ1-4
d_call: .
cdr3_length: 16
cdr3_aa: CASSFPTGERGEKLVF
cdr3_nt: TGCGCCAGCAGCTTTCCAACAGGAGAGAGAGGTGAAAAACTGGTTTTT

clone_size: many
v_call: TRBV10-3
j_call: TRBJ1-5
d_call: TRBD1
cdr3_length: 14
cdr3_aa: CATLGQEGNQPQHF
cdr3_nt: TGTGCCACCCTGGGACAGGAAGGCAATCAGCCCCAGCATTTT

clone_size: .
v_call: TRBV5-6
j_call: TRBJ1-1
d_call: TRBD1
cdr3_length: 15
cdr3_aa: CASSYPGTANTEAFF
cdr3_nt: TGTGCCAGCAGCTATCCCGGGACAGCGAACACTGAAGCTTTCTTT

clone_size: .
v_call: TRBV28
j_call: TRBJ2-7
d_call: .
cdr3_length: 14
cdr3_aa: CASSLQGTEYEQYF
cdr3_nt: TGTGCCAGCAGTTTACAAGGGACCGAATACGAGCAGTACTTC

clone_size: .
v_call: TRBV18
j_call: TRBJ1-2
d_call: .
cdr3_length: 20
cdr3_aa: CASSPTPQIKQGGVDYGYTF
cdr3_nt: TGTGCCAGCTCACCAACCCCTCAAATAAAACAAGGAGGGGTTGACTATGGCTACACCTTC

clone_size: many
v_call: TRBV5-1
j_call: TRBJ2-1
d_call: .
cdr3_length: 15
cdr3_aa: CASSEGHVLYNEQFF
cdr3_nt: TGCGCCAGCAGCGAAGGACACGTTCTATACAATGAGCAGTTCTTC

clone_size: few
v_call: TRBV6-5
j_call: TRBJ1-4
d_call: TRBD1
cdr3_length: 15
cdr3_aa: CASSYPGTGEEKLFF
cdr3_nt: TGTGCCAGCAGTTACCCCGGGACAGGGGAAGAAAAACTGTTTTTT